The 15 T cell receptor beta chains presented below share a single source sample, sequenced in a study of siplizumab effects on memory and regulatory T cells. The table came from immunoSEQ multiplex PCR; TCRdb's copy has only in-frame clones and leaves some out. The sample holds about 60,000 clones, 83% seen once. Sequencing used memory CD4+ T cells sorted from blood. These receptors were taken from a human donor in good health.

This sequence joins TRBV29-1 and TRBJ1-1; D remains ambiguous. The CDR3 sequence is 12 residues long. V was shortened by 6 bases and J by 1 base, with 9 bases between the two germline ends. CDR1 is SQVTM, CDR2 ANQGSEA, per germline. The CDR3 sequence: CSVERENTEAFF. The CDR3 coding sequence is TGCAGCGTAGAACGGGAGAACACTGAAGCTTTCTTT. Supplemented by reference TRBV29-1 and TRBJ1-1, the full variable domain reads SAVISQKPSRDICQRGTSLTIQCQVDSQVTMMFWYRQQPGQSLTLIATANQGSEATYESGFVIDKFPISRPNLTFSTLTVSNMSPEDSSIYLCSVERENTEAFFGQGTRLTVV.

The chain uses TRBV6-6 and TRBJ2-1; 12 bases line up with TRBD2. With V trimmed by 6 bases and J by 8 bases, 2 bases remained unmatched. The CDR3 is 13 residues long. CDR1 is MNHNY and CDR2 is SVGAGI in the germline V gene (reference sequence). The CDR3 reads CASRTSGSDEQFF. CDR3 DNA: TGTGCCAGCAGGACTAGCGGGAGTGATGAGCAGTTCTTC.

This clone was seen a single time. The V gene is TRBV6-4, the J gene TRBJ2-3; D ambiguous. The CDR3 runs to 16 residues. Germline V CDR1 and CDR2: MRHNA, SNTAGT. V was trimmed by 0 bases and J by 3 bases, leaving 13 bases between them. CDR3 loop: CASSDSITRATDTQYF. As DNA, the CDR3 is TGTGCCAGCAGTGACTCGATTACACGGGCAACAGATACGCAGTATTTT.

The chain couples TRBV6-5 to TRBJ1-1, with D possibly matching TRBD1 (6 bases). The germline gives CDR1 MNHEY, CDR2 SVGAGI. The CDR3 runs 15 residues. Trimming removed 2 bases at V and 1 base at J, with 11 bases between. The CDR3, as DNA: TGTGCCAGCAGTTACGGCAGGGGATCGAACACTGAAGCTTTCTTT. It translates to CASSYGRGSNTEAFF.

The chain joins TRBV9 to TRBJ2-5; 9 nucleotides line up with TRBD2. This CDR3 is built from 16 residues. CDR1 and CDR2 from the germline V gene are SGDLS and YYNGEE. V was pared by 0 bases and J by 2 bases, with 5 bases of the junction left unmatched. DNA of the CDR3: TGTGCCAGCAGCGTAGTCAGCGGGGGGAAACAAGAGACCCAGTACTTC. Residues: CASSVVSGGKQETQYF.

This chain joins TRBV18 and TRBJ1-4, with 9 positions matching TRBD1. V trimming: 0 bases; J trimming: 8 bases; junction bases outside the gene matches: 4. Germline CDR1 KGHSH, CDR2 LQKENI. The CDR3 length is 15 residues. CDR3 DNA sequence: TGTGCCAGCTCACCACCGGGACAGGGAGGAGAAAAACTGTTTTTT. This gives the protein CASSPPGQGGEKLFF.

The rearrangement joins TRBV19 to TRBJ2-1, with TRBD2 matching 7 bases. Germline V lookup: CDR1 LNHDA, CDR2 SQIVND (reference sequence). Trimming took 5 bases from V and 2 from J; bases not matched to a gene: 9. The CDR3 totals 16 residues. The DNA for the CDR3 is TGTGCCAGTAGTCCCCGGGGAGCGGGACCCTACAATGAGCAGTTCTTC. Translated, it gives CASSPRGAGPYNEQFF. The whole variable domain, filled in from reference TRBV19 and TRBJ2-1, reads DGGITQSPKYLFRKEGQNVTLSCEQNLNHDAMYWYRQDPGQGLRLIYYSQIVNDFQKGDIAEGYSVSREKKESFPLTVTSAQKNPTAFYLCASSPRGAGPYNEQFFGPGTRLTVL.

The chain links TRBV6-1 to TRBJ2-3, with D hard to call. This CDR3 is built from 13 residues. V dropped 0 bases and J dropped 5 bases, with 6 bases sitting between them. The germline V gene has CDR1 MNHNS and CDR2 SASEGT. In DNA, the CDR3 is TGTGCCAGCAGTGAAGCTAGGGTAGATACGCAGTATTTT. Protein: CASSEARVDTQYF.

The J gene is TRBJ1-3, the V gene TRBV9; unclear D gene. V was cut by 1 base and J by 0 bases, with 8 bases left in between. Germline V gives CDR1 SGDLS, CDR2 YYNGEE. This CDR3 is built from 15 residues. The CDR3 coding sequence is TGTGCCAGCAGCGTATCAGGCACCTCTGGAAACACCATATATTTT. As protein: CASSVSGTSGNTIYF.

V gene TRBV7-2 combines with J gene TRBJ2-2; 8 nucleotides match TRBD2. The CDR3 is 16 amino acids. CDR1 is SGHTA, CDR2 FQGNSA, per germline. Trimming at V came to 5 bases and at J to 1 base, leaving 6 bases not matched to a gene. CDR3 sequence (DNA): TGTGCCAGCAGCCCCCGGACTAGCTTGAACACCGGGGAGCTGTTTTTT. As protein: CASSPRTSLNTGELFF. The entire variable domain, with the rest obtained from reference TRBV7-2 and TRBJ2-2, is as follows: GAGVSQSPSNKVTEKGKDVELRCDPISGHTALYWYRQSLGQGLEFLIYFQGNSAPDKSGLPSDRFSAERTGGSVSTLTIQRTQQEDSAVYLCASSPRTSLNTGELFFGEGSRLTVL.

The gene calls are TRBV7-2 and TRBJ2-5, with 7 bases aligning to TRBD2. With V trimmed by 7 bases and J by 7 bases, 6 bases remained unmatched. Germline V gene data show CDR1 as SGHTA and CDR2 as FQGNSA. This CDR3 contains 12 residues. The CDR3 coding sequence is TGTGCCAGCACCCCAACGGGGGGGACCCAGTACTTC. Residues: CASTPTGGTQYF.

Worth noting for this clone: Other DNA sequences from this sample encode an identical CDR3 as well. The chain has TRBV5-4 and TRBJ2-1; possible D gene TRBD2, 6 bases. The V gene's germline CDR1 is SGHNT and CDR2 YYREEE (reference sequence). The CDR3 sequence is 13 residues long. Trimming took off 0 bases at V and 7 bases at J, with 8 bases between the two ends. The CDR3 loop is CASSLAGVNEQFF. CDR3 coding DNA: TGTGCCAGCAGCTTGGCGGGGGTTAATGAGCAGTTCTTC.

The rearrangement joins TRBV18 to TRBJ2-1; 7 bases line up with TRBD1. V shed 8 bases, J shed 8 bases, and the junction held 15 bases outside the gene matches. The germline V gene encodes CDR1 KGHSH and CDR2 LQKENI. The CDR3 length is 15 residues. Written as DNA, the CDR3 is TGTGCCAGCGCGTCACAGGGGCGGGTGAGGGATGAGCAGTTCTTC. Its translation is CASASQGRVRDEQFF.

The chain has TRBV6-5 and TRBJ2-7; TRBD1 agrees at 11 bases. The CDR3 consists of 14 residues. The germline V gene encodes CDR1 MNHEY and CDR2 SVGAGI. V shed 6 bases, J shed 4 bases, and the junction held 5 bases outside the gene matches. As DNA, the CDR3 is TGTGCCAGCAGCGGGACAGGGGGTATGTACGAGCAGTACTTC. The encoded protein is CASSGTGGMYEQYF.

The rearrangement links TRBV6-1 to TRBJ2-7; 7 bases are a match to TRBD1. The germline V gene has CDR1 MNHNS and CDR2 SASEGT. The V segment lost 0 bases and the J segment 6 bases; nucleotides outside the gene matches: 5. CDR3 length: 14 amino acids. In nucleotides, the CDR3 is TGTGCCAGCAGTGAAGCGGGTAGGGGGCCCGAGCAGTACTTC. It specifies CASSEAGRGPEQYF.